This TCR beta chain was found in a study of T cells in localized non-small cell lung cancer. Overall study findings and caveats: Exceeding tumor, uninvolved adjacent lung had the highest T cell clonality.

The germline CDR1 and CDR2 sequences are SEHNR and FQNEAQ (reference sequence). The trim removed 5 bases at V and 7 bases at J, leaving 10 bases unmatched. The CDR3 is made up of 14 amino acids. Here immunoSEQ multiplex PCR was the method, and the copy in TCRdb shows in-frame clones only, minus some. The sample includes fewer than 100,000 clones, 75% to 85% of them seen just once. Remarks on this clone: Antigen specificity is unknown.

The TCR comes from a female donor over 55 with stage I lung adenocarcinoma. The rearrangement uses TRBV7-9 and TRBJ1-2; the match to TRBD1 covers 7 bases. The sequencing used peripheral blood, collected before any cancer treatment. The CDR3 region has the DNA TGTGCCAGCAGCATCGACAGGGAGGTTTTTGGCTACACCTTC. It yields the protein CASSIDREVFGYTF.